This T cell receptor beta chain was identified in a study of blood T cell repertoires in COVID-19 (dated by TCRdb to the early 2020s). In terms of the full investigation: Samples covering the acute and convalescent phases of COVID-19 were provided by collaborators in the United States, Italy and Spain. A freely available public database, intended as a resource for researchers studying the immune response to SARS-CoV-2, is where the repertoires were released. Nearly every sample came with metadata listing a de-identified subject ID, COVID-19 status, age in years and sex. Subjects who had been exposed to COVID-19, were actively infected with it, or had recovered from it provided the deeply sampled blood TCRbeta repertoires that made up the dataset. Where available, HLA class I and class II types were taken from metadata supplied by the sample provider and were not determined by assay-based typing. The samples were drawn from the first 160 participants of the ongoing ImmuneRACE study and from over 950 subjects provided by 6 global collaborators. The prospective study material was composed of cDNA or gDNA derived from T cells, B-cell-depleted T cells, or PBMCs.

As concerns this clone: Its antigen is unknown. No base quality information exists; no much larger clone differs at one position.

What the study reported, not specific to this receptor: The quantity of clinical and demographic metadata differed by source and by participant and was supplied without curation.

According to the germline V gene (reference sequence), CDR1 reads LGHDT and CDR2 reads YNNKEL. The CDR3, cysteine through phenylalanine, is 16 amino acids long. Left in the record is the CDR3 DNA by itself, 48 bases read in frame from the first base. Cut back by 3 bases and 4 bases, the V and J ends lie 19 bases apart. Another Seattle source contributed samples from volunteer blood donors who had recovered from COVID-19. The collaborating institutions used their own protocols to collect whole blood in K2EDTA tubes. For TCRbeta analysis, collaborator samples were shipped as frozen whole blood, as isolated PBMCs, or as DNA extracted from either sample type. TCRbeta CDR3 regions were amplified from genomic DNA using the immunoSEQ Assay, a bias-controlled multiplex PCR. The original methods were these. Nucleated cell counts per sample were estimated from amplification of reference gene primers within the assay. To quantify the absolute abundance of each unique TCRbeta CDR3 rearrangement, sequence reads were collapsed and filtered. For each sample, productive Simpson clonality was calculated by taking the square root of Simpson's diversity index across productive rearrangements. TCRdb holds this immuneACCESS table with in-frame rearrangements only. Some clones are missing; in checked studies, unresolved V genes explain under half, and the rest has no known cause. Clonal size and the V and J genes are those of that table, whereas D and trimming came from the DNA. The sample records nearly 300,000 clones, around 88% of which are singletons. The ten largest clonotypes hold 5.5% to 8.5% of the sample.

Specimen: peripheral blood. The clonotype was recovered from a woman younger than 45 who had recovered from COVID-19. The chain is assembled from TRBV3-1 (or the pseudogene TRBV3-2) and TRBJ2-7, and TRBD1 may be the D gene, going by 6 matching bases. The CDR3 corresponds to CASSHYVRDTAYEQYF. The sequenced DNA: TGTGCCAGCAGCCATTATGTCCGGGACACCGCTTACGAGCAGTACTTC.